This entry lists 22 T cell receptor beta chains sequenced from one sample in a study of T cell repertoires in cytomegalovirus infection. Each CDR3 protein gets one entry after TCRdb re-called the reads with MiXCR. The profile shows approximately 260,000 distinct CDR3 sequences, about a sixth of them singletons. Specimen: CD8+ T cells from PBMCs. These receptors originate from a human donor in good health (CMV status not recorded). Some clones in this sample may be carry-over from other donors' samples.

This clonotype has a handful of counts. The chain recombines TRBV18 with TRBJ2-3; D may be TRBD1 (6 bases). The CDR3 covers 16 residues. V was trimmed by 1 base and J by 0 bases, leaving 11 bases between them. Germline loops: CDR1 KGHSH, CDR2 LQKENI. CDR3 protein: CASSPLDSSSTDTQYF. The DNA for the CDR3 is TGTGCCAGCTCACCACTGGACAGTTCTAGCACAGATACGCAGTATTTT.

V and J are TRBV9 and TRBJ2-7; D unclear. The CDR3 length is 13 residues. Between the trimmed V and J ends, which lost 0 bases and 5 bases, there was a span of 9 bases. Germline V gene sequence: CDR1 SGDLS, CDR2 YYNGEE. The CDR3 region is CASSVATKDEQYF. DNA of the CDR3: TGTGCCAGCAGCGTAGCTACAAAGGACGAGCAGTACTTC.

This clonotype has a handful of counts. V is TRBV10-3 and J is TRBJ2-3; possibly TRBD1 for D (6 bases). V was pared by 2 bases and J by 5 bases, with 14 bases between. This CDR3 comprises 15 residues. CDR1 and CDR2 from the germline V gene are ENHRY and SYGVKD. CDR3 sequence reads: CAISEPLGAEDTQYF. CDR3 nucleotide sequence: TGTGCCATCAGTGAGCCGTTGGGGGCAGAAGATACGCAGTATTTT.

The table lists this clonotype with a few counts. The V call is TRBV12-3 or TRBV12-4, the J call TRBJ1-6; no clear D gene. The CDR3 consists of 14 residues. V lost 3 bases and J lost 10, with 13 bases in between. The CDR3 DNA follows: TGTGCCAGCAGTTTCAATCTAGCAGGATCACCCCTCCACTTT. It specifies CASSFNLAGSPLHF.

In DNA form, the CDR3 reads TGTGCCAGCAGTGTCAGGGGTTGGAACACCGGGGAGCTGTTTTTT. Protein sequence: CASSVRGWNTGELFF. The rearrangement uses TRBV6-6 and TRBJ2-2; possible D gene TRBD1, 6 bases. Germline CDR1 is MNHNY and CDR2 is SVGAGI (reference sequence). CDR3 size: 15 residues. V was shortened by 5 bases and J by 1 base, with 11 bases between the two germline ends.

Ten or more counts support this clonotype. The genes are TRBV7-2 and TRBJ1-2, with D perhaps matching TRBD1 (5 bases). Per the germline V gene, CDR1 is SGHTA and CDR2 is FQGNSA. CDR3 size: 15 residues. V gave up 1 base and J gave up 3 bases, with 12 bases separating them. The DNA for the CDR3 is TGTGCCAGCAGCTTAGTCATAGGGGTAGACTATGGCTACACCTTC. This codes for CASSLVIGVDYGYTF.

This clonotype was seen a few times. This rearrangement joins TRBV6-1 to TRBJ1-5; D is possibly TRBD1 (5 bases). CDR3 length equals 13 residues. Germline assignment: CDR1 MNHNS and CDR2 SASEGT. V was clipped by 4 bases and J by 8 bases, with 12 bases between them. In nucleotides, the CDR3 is TGTGCCAGCAGTGGGGACGCTCTTAAGCCCCAGCATTTT. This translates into CASSGDALKPQHF.

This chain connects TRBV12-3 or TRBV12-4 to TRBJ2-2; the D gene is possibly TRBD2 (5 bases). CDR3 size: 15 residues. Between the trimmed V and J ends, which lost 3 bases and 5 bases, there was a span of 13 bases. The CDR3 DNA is TGTGCCAGCAGTTTGATTCCCCGAGGGACCGGGGAGCTGTTTTTT. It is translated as CASSLIPRGTGELFF.

In DNA, the CDR3 is TGTGCCAGCAGCTTAGTTGAATCAGGGGGCACTGAAGCTTTCTTT. Its protein is CASSLVESGGTEAFF. The V call is TRBV7-2, the J call TRBJ1-1; 7 nucleotides line up with TRBD1. CDR3 length: 15 residues. The J segment lost 4 bases and the V segment lost 1 base, leaving 6 bases of the junction unmatched. Germline values: CDR1 SGHTA, CDR2 FQGNSA.

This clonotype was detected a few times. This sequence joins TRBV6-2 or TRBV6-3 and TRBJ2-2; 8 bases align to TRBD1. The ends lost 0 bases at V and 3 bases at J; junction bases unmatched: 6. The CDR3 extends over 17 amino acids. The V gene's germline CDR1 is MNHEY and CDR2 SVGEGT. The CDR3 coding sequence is TGTGCCAGCAGTTACTCTGCGGACAGGGCTGACACCGGGGAGCTGTTTTTT. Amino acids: CASSYSADRADTGELFF.

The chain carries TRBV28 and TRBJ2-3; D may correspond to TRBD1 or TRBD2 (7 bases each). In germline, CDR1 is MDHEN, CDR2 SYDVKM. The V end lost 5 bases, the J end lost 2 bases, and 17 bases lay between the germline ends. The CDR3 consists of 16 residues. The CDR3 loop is CASSPLQGGATDTQYF. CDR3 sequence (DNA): TGTGCCAGCAGTCCCTTGCAGGGGGGGGCCACAGATACGCAGTATTTT.

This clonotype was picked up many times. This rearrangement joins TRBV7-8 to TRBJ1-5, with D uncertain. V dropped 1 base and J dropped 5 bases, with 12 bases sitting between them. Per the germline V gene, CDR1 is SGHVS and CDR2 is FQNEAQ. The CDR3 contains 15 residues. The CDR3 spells CASSLVGLDHQPQHF. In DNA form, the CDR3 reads TGTGCCAGCAGCTTAGTCGGTTTGGATCATCAGCCCCAGCATTTT.

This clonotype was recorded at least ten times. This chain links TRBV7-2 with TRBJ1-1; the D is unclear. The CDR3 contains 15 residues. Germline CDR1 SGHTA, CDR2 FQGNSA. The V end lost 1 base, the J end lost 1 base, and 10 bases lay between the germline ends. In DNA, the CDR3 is TGTGCCAGCAGCTTAGGTGCCATCCCGAACACTGAAGCTTTCTTT. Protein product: CASSLGAIPNTEAFF.

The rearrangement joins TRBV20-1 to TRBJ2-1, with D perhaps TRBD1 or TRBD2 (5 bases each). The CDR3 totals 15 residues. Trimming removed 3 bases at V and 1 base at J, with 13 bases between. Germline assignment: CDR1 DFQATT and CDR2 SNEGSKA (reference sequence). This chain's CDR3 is CSARGTLPSYNEQFF. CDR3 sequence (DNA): TGCAGTGCTAGGGGGACCTTGCCATCCTACAATGAGCAGTTCTTC.

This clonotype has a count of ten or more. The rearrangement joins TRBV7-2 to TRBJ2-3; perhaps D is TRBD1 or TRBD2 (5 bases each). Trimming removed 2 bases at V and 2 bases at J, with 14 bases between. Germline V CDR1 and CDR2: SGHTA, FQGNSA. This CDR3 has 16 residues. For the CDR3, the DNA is TGTGCCAGCAGCTTAAGGTCGGGGCTAAACACAGATACGCAGTATTTT. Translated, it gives CASSLRSGLNTDTQYF.

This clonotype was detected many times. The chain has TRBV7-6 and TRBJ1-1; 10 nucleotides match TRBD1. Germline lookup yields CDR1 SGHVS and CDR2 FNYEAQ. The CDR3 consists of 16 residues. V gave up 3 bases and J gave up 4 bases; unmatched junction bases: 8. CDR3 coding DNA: TGTGCCAGCAGCTTCGCGACAGGGGGCGTTATCACTGAAGCTTTCTTT. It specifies CASSFATGGVITEAFF.

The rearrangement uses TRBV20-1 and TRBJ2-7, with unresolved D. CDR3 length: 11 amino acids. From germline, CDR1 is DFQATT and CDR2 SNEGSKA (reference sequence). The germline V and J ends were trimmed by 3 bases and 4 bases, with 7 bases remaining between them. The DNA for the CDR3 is TGCAGTGCTAGGTCAGGTTACGAGCAGTACTTC. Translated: CSARSGYEQYF.

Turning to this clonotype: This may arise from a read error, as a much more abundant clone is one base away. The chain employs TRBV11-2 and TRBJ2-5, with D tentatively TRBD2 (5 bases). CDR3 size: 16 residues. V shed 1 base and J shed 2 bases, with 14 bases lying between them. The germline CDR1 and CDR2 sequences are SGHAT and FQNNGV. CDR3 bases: TGTGCCAGCAGCTTAGTGGGAGAGGGCCTACAAGAGACCCAGTACTTC. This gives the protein CASSLVGEGLQETQYF.

CDR3 DNA sequence: TGTGCCAGCAGTCCTACAGGGGCCGGAATGAACACTGAAGCTTTCTTT. This translates into CASSPTGAGMNTEAFF. The chain is built from TRBV28 and TRBJ1-1; 7 bases are a match to TRBD1. V was pared by 5 bases and J by 0 bases, with 9 bases of the junction left unmatched. The CDR3 has 16 residues. The germline V gene encodes CDR1 MDHEN and CDR2 SYDVKM.

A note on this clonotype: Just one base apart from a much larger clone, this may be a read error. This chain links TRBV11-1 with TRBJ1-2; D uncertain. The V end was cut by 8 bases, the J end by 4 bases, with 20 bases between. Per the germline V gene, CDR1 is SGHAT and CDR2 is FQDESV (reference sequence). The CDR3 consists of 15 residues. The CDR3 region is CASGGTVPTGYGYTF. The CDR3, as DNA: TGTGCCAGCGGAGGCACAGTCCCGACTGGCTATGGCTACACCTTC.

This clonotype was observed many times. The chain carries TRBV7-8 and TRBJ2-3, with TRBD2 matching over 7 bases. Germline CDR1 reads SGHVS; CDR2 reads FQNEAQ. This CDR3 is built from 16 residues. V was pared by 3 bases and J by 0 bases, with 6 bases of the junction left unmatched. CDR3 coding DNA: TGTGCCAGCAGCTTCGGAGCGGGGACTAGCACAGATACGCAGTATTTT. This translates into CASSFGAGTSTDTQYF.

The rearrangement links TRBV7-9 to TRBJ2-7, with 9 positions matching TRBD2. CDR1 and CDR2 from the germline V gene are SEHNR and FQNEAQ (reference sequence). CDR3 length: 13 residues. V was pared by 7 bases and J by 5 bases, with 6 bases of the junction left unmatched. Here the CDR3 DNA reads TGTGCCAGCACCGCGGGGGGGCTCAACGAGCAGTACTTC. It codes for CASTAGGLNEQYF.